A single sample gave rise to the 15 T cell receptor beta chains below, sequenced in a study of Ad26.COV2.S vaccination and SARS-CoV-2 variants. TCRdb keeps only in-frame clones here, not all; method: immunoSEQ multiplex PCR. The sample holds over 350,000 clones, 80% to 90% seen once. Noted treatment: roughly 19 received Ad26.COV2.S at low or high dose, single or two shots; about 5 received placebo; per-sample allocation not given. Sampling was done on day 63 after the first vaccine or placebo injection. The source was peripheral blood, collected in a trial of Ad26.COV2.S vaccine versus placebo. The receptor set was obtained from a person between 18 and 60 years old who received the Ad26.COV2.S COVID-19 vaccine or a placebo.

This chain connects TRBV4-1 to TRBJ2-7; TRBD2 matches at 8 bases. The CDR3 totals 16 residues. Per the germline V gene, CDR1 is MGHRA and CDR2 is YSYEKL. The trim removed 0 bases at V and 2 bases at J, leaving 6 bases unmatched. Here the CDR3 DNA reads TGCGCCAGCAGCCAAGATCGGGGGGGGGTGACCTACGAGCAGTACTTC. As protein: CASSQDRGGVTYEQYF.

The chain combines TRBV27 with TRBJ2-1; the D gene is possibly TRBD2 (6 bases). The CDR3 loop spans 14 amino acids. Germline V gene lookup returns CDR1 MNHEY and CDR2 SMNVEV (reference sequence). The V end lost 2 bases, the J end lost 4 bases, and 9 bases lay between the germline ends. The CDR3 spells CASSLGGTYNEQFF. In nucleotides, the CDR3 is TGTGCCAGCAGTTTAGGCGGGACGTACAATGAGCAGTTCTTC.

The CDR3, as DNA: TGTGCCAGCAGCTCCGGTTACCTCGACGAGCAGTACTTC. It specifies CASSSGYLDEQYF. This chain uses TRBV5-6 with TRBJ2-7, with unresolved D. The CDR3 runs to 13 residues. The V and J ends lost 3 bases and 5 bases respectively, with 12 bases between them. CDR1 and CDR2 (germline): SGHDT, YYEEEE.

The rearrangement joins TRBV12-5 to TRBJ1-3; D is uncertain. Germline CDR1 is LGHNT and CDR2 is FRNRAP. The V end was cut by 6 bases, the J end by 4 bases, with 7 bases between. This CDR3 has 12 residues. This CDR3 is CASGSAGNTIYF. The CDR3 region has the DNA TGTGCTAGTGGCTCGGCCGGAAACACCATATATTTT.

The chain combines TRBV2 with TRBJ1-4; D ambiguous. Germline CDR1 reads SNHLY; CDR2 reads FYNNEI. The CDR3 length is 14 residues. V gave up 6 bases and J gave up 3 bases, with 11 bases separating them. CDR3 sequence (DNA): TGTGCCAGCAGCCTGACCGCTCCTAATGAAAAACTGTTTTTT. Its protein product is CASSLTAPNEKLFF.

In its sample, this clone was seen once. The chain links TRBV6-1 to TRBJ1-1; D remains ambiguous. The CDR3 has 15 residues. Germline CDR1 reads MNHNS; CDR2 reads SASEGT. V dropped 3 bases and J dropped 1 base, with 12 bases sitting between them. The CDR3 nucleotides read TGTGCCAGCAGTGACGGCACAGTCCAGAACACTGAAGCTTTCTTT. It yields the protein CASSDGTVQNTEAFF.

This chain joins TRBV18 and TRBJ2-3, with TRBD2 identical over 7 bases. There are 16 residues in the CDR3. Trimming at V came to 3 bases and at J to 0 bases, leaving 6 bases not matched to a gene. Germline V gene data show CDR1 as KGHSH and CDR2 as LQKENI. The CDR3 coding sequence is TGTGCCAGCTCACCCACACTAGCGTCTAGCACAGATACGCAGTATTTT. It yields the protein CASSPTLASSTDTQYF.

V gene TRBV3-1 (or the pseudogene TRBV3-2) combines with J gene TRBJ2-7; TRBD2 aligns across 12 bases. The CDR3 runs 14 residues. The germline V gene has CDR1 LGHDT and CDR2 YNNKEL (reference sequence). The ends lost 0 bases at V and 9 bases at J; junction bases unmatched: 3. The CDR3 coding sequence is TGTGCCAGCAGCCAAGATCCGACTAGCGGGGGGCAGTACTTC. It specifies CASSQDPTSGGQYF.

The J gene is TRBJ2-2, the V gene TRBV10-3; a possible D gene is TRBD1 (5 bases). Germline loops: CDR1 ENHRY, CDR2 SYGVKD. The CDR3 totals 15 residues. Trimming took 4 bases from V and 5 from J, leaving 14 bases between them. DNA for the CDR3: TGTGCCATCAGTGTGGCAGGGAAGGATACCGGGGAGCTGTTTTTT. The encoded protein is CAISVAGKDTGELFF.

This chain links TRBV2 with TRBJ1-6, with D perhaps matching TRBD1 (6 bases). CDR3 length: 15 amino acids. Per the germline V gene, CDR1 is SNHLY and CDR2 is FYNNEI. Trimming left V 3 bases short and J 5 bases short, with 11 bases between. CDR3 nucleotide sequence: TGTGCCAGCAGTGATGAGGGGGTGGATAATTCACCCCTCCACTTT. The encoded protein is CASSDEGVDNSPLHF.

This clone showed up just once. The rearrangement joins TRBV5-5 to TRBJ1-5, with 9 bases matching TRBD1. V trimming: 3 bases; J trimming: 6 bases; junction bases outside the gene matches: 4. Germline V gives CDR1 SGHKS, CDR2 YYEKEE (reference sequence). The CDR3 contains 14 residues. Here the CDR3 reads CASSSGTGIQPQHF. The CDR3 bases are TGTGCCAGCAGCTCCGGGACAGGGATTCAGCCCCAGCATTTT.

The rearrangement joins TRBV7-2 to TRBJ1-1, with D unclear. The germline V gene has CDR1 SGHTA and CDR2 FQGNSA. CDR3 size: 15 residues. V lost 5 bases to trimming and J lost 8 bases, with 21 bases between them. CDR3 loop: CASSPTSISRWEAFF. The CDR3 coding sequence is TGTGCCAGCAGCCCTACCTCTATAAGCCGGTGGGAAGCTTTCTTT.

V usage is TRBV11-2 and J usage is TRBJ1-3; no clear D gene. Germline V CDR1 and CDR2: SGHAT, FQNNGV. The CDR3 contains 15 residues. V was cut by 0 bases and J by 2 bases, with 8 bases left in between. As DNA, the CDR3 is TGTGCCAGCAGCTTAGAGGGTAGGGCTGGAAACACCATATATTTT. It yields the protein CASSLEGRAGNTIYF.

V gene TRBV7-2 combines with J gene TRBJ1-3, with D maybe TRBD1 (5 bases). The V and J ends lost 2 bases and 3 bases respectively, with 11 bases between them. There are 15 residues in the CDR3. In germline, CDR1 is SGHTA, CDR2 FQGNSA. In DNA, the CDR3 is TGTGCCAGCAGCTTAACCAGGGTGGGTGGAAACACCATATATTTT. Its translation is CASSLTRVGGNTIYF.

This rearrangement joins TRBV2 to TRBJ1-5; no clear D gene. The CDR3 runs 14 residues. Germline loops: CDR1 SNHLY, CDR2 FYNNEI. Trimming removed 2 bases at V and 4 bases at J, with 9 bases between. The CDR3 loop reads CASSESTENQPQHF. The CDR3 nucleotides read TGTGCCAGCAGTGAATCGACGGAGAATCAGCCCCAGCATTTT.